The 28 T cell receptor beta chains reported below all come from one sample, sequenced in a study of regulatory T cells in long-lasting Graves disease (dated by TCRdb to the early 2020s). Libraries were prepared through multiplex PCR. The data were produced on an Illumina HiSeq 4000. CDR3 regions were amplified by Arm-PCR with iRepertoire HTBI primers to construct TCR beta libraries. TCRdb redid the processing of the public reads, applying fastp at Q25 and MiXCR, and retained in-frame beta chains. Every entry covers one CDR3 protein and lists the most common genes and DNA from its rows. The sample yields 450,000 to 600,000 distinct CDR3 sequences; about 13% were counted once. The top ten hold roughly a tenth of the sample. The time point label for this specimen denotes: newly diagnosed GD, antithyroid drugs for less than 3 months. RNA was extracted from PBMCs in TRIzol for both TCR sequencing and RNA sequencing.

Separately, the same data were catalogued under a study of T cells in Graves' hyperthyroidism and ophthalmopathy.

Sequenced material: peripheral blood mononuclear cells (PBMCs), taken at new diagnosis, from a patient treated with antithyroid drugs. These receptor sequences come from a man younger than 40 with Graves disease. Donor details come from another sample of the same person, matched by shared clones.

This clonotype was detected a few times. The chain joins TRBV6-2 or TRBV6-3 to TRBJ2-3; D is uncertain. V was shortened by 5 bases and J by 2 bases, with 20 bases between the two germline ends. The germline V gene has CDR1 MNHEY and CDR2 SVGEGT. The CDR3 runs to 17 residues. CDR3 DNA: TGTGCCAGCAGTCCCTCCATTGTGCGGAGATACACAGATACGCAGTATTTT. Amino acid sequence: CASSPSIVRRYTDTQYF.

This rearrangement joins TRBV18 to TRBJ1-5; 9 nucleotides align to TRBD1. The CDR3 extends over 16 amino acids. CDR1 is KGHSH and CDR2 is LQKENI in the germline V gene. J was trimmed by 4 bases and V by 3 bases; bases with no gene match: 7. As DNA, the CDR3 is TGTGCCAGCTCACCTAAACAGGGGGCGGGGAATCAGCCCCAGCATTTT. This gives the protein CASSPKQGAGNQPQHF.

The chain joins TRBV4-1 to TRBJ2-5, with 9 bases matching TRBD1. Germline trimming cut 4 bases from V and 2 bases from J; bases unmatched to any gene: 8. Germline values: CDR1 MGHRA, CDR2 YSYEKL. The CDR3 spans 16 residues. For the CDR3, the DNA is TGCGCCAGCAGCCCCCGGACAGGGGCCACTCAAGAGACCCAGTACTTC. Translation: CASSPRTGATQETQYF.

This clonotype was counted between two and nine times. The chain uses TRBV3-1 and TRBJ2-2; 7 bases are shared with TRBD2. The CDR3 covers 16 residues. The ends lost 4 bases at V and 0 bases at J; junction bases unmatched: 5. CDR1 LGHDT and CDR2 YNNKEL come from the germline V gene (reference sequence). The CDR3, as DNA: TGTGCCAGCAGCCGTAGTGGGAGGGCGAACACCGGGGAGCTGTTTTTT. Its translation: CASSRSGRANTGELFF.

This clonotype was detected ten times or more. The CDR3 bases are TGTGCCACCAGCGAACGGGGACTAGCCTACACAGATACGCAGTATTTT. It codes for CATSERGLAYTDTQYF. The J gene is TRBJ2-3, the V gene TRBV15; 9 nucleotides line up with TRBD2. Germline-derived CDR1 and CDR2 are LNHNV and YYDKDF (reference sequence). The CDR3 is 16 amino acids. V lost 5 bases to trimming and J lost 2 bases; unmatched junction nucleotides: 8.

This clonotype was picked up many times. The chain couples TRBV7-2 to TRBJ2-3; 7 nucleotides line up with TRBD2. Germline V gene lookup returns CDR1 SGHTA and CDR2 FQGNSA. Losses at the gene ends were 5 bases for V and 3 bases for J; bases not matched to a gene: 5. CDR3 size: 14 residues. CDR3 nucleotide sequence: TGTGCCAGCAGCGGGAAGGGACTAACAGATACGCAGTATTTT. This gives the protein CASSGKGLTDTQYF.

On this clonotype itself: A much larger clonotype is one base distant, so this may be a read error. This likely comes from a read error, as the CDR3 has no conserved phenylalanine or tryptophan at its end. The chain combines TRBV2 with TRBJ1-3; 8 bases are shared with TRBD1. The germline V gene has CDR1 SNHLY and CDR2 FYNNEI. The CDR3 is 14 amino acids. V gave up 8 bases and J gave up 4 bases; unmatched junction bases: 7. CDR3 bases: TGTGCCAGCGGACAACAGGGGGGAGGAAACACCATATATTCT. Residues: CASGQQGGGNTIYS.

This clonotype was detected many times. The V and J genes are TRBV30 and TRBJ1-4, with D tentatively TRBD1 (5 bases). Deletions cut 7 bases from V and 3 bases from J, with 18 bases between. This CDR3 is built from 15 residues. Germline CDR1 and CDR2: GTSNPN and SVGIG (reference sequence). CDR3 nucleotides: TGTGCCTCTACAGGAAGAAGTGGGGCTAATGAAAAACTGTTTTTT. This encodes CASTGRSGANEKLFF.

This clonotype has at least ten counts. This chain uses TRBV6-1 with TRBJ2-2; weak D call: TRBD2 (5 bases). Germline V CDR1 and CDR2: MNHNS, SASEGT. This CDR3 has 14 residues. V was cut by 6 bases and J by 1 base, with 9 bases left in between. CDR3 in amino acids: CASRNAGNTGELFF. Here the CDR3 DNA reads TGTGCCAGCAGGAACGCGGGGAACACCGGGGAGCTGTTTTTT.

This clonotype appeared many times. The chain carries TRBV27 and TRBJ2-3; D call uncertain. Trimming took 2 bases from V and 7 from J, leaving 10 bases between them. Germline CDR1 and CDR2: MNHEY and SMNVEV (reference sequence). CDR3 length: 13 residues. This CDR3 is CASSLVDGNTQYF. CDR3 nucleotide sequence: TGTGCCAGCAGTTTAGTGGATGGGAATACGCAGTATTTT.

This clonotype was observed many times. CDR3 region: CASSLGTSGSYIYEQYF. CDR3 coding DNA: TGCGCCAGCAGCTTGGGGACTAGCGGGAGTTATATCTACGAGCAGTACTTC. The chain employs TRBV5-1 and TRBJ2-7; TRBD2 agrees at 13 bases. The CDR3 runs to 17 residues. Trimming at V came to 0 bases and at J to 3 bases, leaving 6 bases not matched to a gene. The V gene's germline CDR1 is SGHRS and CDR2 YFSETQ.

This chain connects TRBV10-1 to TRBJ1-2; TRBD1 might be the D (5 bases). CDR1 is WNHNN and CDR2 is SYGVQD in the germline V gene (reference sequence). Trimming stripped 3 bases from V and 8 bases from J, with 22 bases between. The CDR3 sequence is 16 residues long. CDR3 DNA: TGCGCCAGCAGTGAACCCCGTCTCCCCCGAAGGGGCGGCTACACCTTC. Translating it yields CASSEPRLPRRGGYTF.

This clonotype was seen many times. For the CDR3, the DNA is TGTGCCAGCAGCCCTCTCCGGAATGAGCAGTTCTTC. Residues: CASSPLRNEQFF. The genes are TRBV7-2 and TRBJ2-1; D remains ambiguous. V dropped 5 bases and J dropped 7 bases, with 9 bases sitting between them. Germline V CDR1 and CDR2: SGHTA, FQGNSA. The CDR3 extends over 12 amino acids.

The CDR3 here is CASSLRRDGSYNEQFF. CDR3 coding DNA: TGTGCCAGCAGTTTGAGGAGGGACGGCTCCTACAATGAGCAGTTCTTC. The V gene is TRBV27, the J gene TRBJ2-1; maybe TRBD2 (6 bases). V lost 3 bases, J lost 0 bases, and 12 bases lay in between. Per the germline V gene, CDR1 is MNHEY and CDR2 is SMNVEV (reference sequence). The CDR3 consists of 16 residues.

In this sample, this clonotype turned up a few times. The CDR3 DNA sequence: TGTGCCAGCAGGTCGACAGTAGGCTCCTACGAGCAGTACTTC. Translating gives CASRSTVGSYEQYF. The J gene is TRBJ2-7, the V gene TRBV5-6; weak D call: TRBD1 (5 bases). Germline CDR1 reads SGHDT; CDR2 reads YYEEEE. There are 14 residues in the CDR3. V lost 5 bases and J 0 bases, leaving 12 bases between the germline ends.

This clonotype showed up just a few times. The CDR3 sequence: CATSDFYEQFF. As DNA, the CDR3 is TGTGCCACCTCGGACTTCTACGAGCAGTTCTTC. The rearrangement uses TRBV24-1 and TRBJ2-1; D is possibly TRBD2 (5 bases). The CDR3 contains 11 residues. Per germline, CDR1 KGHDR and CDR2 SFDVKD. V dropped 9 bases and J dropped 10 bases, with 12 bases sitting between them.

This clonotype showed up many times. V and J are TRBV20-1 and TRBJ1-2; 10 positions match TRBD1. Germline V gene sequence: CDR1 DFQATT, CDR2 SNEGSKA (reference sequence). The CDR3 covers 14 residues. V shed 6 bases and J 6 bases; nucleotides not matched to a gene: 10. The CDR3: CSAPRQGAADGYTF. The CDR3 DNA follows: TGCAGTGCGCCAAGACAGGGGGCCGCCGATGGCTACACCTTC.

This clonotype was recorded a few times. This sequence joins TRBV6-5 and TRBJ2-2; D tentatively reads TRBD1 or TRBD2 (5 bases each). Germline V CDR1 and CDR2: MNHEY, SVGAGI. V was cut by 2 bases and J by 6 bases, with 13 bases left in between. CDR3 length: 15 amino acids. For the CDR3, the DNA is TGTGCCAGCAGTTACGGGGACCCCACCGCCGGGGAGCTGTTTTTT. Translated, it gives CASSYGDPTAGELFF.

This clonotype was counted at least ten times. The DNA of the CDR3 is TGTGCCAGCAGCCCCTCACCCGTCGCCGAGCAGTACTTC. Translating it yields CASSPSPVAEQYF. The J gene is TRBJ2-7, the V gene TRBV7-9; D unclear. This CDR3 has 13 amino acids. Per germline, CDR1 SEHNR and CDR2 FQNEAQ (reference sequence). V lost 5 bases to trimming and J lost 6 bases, with 14 bases between them.

The CDR3 loop is CSVAIAGGRETQYF. CDR3 DNA sequence: TGCAGCGTAGCGATAGCGGGAGGGCGGGAGACCCAGTACTTC. The chain has TRBV29-1 and TRBJ2-5; 11 bases are a match to TRBD2. Germline loops: CDR1 SQVTM, CDR2 ANQGSEA. This CDR3 spans 14 amino acids. Germline trimming cut 6 bases from V and 5 bases from J; bases unmatched to any gene: 8.

This clonotype was counted ten times or more. The chain employs TRBV3-1 and TRBJ2-1; D might be TRBD2 (6 bases). With 5 bases removed from V and 4 bases from J, the gap between germline ends came to 12 bases. There are 14 residues in the CDR3. CDR1 is LGHDT and CDR2 is YNNKEL in the germline V gene (reference sequence). For the CDR3, the DNA is TGTGCCAGCAGCGAACTGGACTATTACAATGAGCAGTTCTTC. Encoded protein: CASSELDYYNEQFF.

This clonotype has ten or more counts. V usage is TRBV11-2 and J usage is TRBJ1-2; TRBD1 might be the D (6 bases). Germline CDR1 reads SGHAT; CDR2 reads FQNNGV. The CDR3 spans 17 residues. Between the trimmed V and J ends, which lost 5 bases and 7 bases, there was a span of 26 bases. CDR3 DNA: TGTGCCAGCAGCCCAGGGTCCGGGGGCCCGTCGAGGGGTGGCTACACCTTC. This translates into CASSPGSGGPSRGGYTF.

This chain joins TRBV7-6 and TRBJ2-7, with unresolved D. V lost 2 bases and J lost 2, with 16 bases in between. The germline V gene has CDR1 SGHVS and CDR2 FNYEAQ. This CDR3 spans 16 amino acids. For the CDR3, the DNA is TGTGCCAGCAGCTTATACCCCCCCACCTCCCCCTACGAGCAGTACTTC. This translates into CASSLYPPTSPYEQYF.

This clonotype was counted many times. V usage is TRBV12-3 or TRBV12-4 and J usage is TRBJ2-5; D not resolved. The CDR3 loop spans 13 amino acids. V lost 3 bases, J lost 4 bases, and 9 bases lay in between. The CDR3: CASSFRSGETQYF. CDR3 sequence (DNA): TGTGCCAGCAGTTTTCGGAGTGGAGAGACCCAGTACTTC.

This clonotype has more than one count but fewer than ten. This chain uses TRBV6-1 with TRBJ1-1; possibly TRBD1 for D (5 bases). The CDR3 is made up of 12 amino acids. With 6 bases removed from V and 8 bases from J, the gap between germline ends came to 13 bases. The germline V gene has CDR1 MNHNS and CDR2 SASEGT. In nucleotides, the CDR3 is TGTGCCAGCAGCAACCAGGGTACCGAAGCTTTCTTT. It specifies CASSNQGTEAFF.

This clonotype was observed at least ten times. This chain joins TRBV5-1 and TRBJ2-2; 11 bases fit TRBD2. The CDR3 is made up of 16 amino acids. Trimming at V came to 4 bases and at J to 2 bases, leaving 4 bases not matched to a gene. In germline, CDR1 is SGHRS, CDR2 YFSETQ. The chain's CDR3 is CASSRTSGRNTGELFF. The CDR3 DNA reads TGCGCCAGCAGCCGAACTAGCGGGAGAAACACCGGGGAGCTGTTTTTT.

This clonotype was seen many times. The chain is built from TRBV6-2 or TRBV6-3 and TRBJ1-4; D is perhaps TRBD1 (5 bases). The germline CDR1 and CDR2 sequences are MNHEY and SVGEGT. The CDR3 spans 15 residues. V was pared by 0 bases and J by 8 bases, with 13 bases between. CDR3 nucleotide sequence: TGTGCCAGCAGTTACTCGAGCAGGGCCCGGGAAAAACTGTTTTTT. Its protein is CASSYSSRAREKLFF.

A remark on this clonotype: It is likely a read error, because the conserved phenylalanine at the end of the CDR3 is missing. The genes are TRBV5-1 and TRBJ2-7; tentative D call: TRBD2 (6 bases). The V end lost 4 bases, the J end lost 2 bases, and 19 bases lay between the germline ends. Germline assignment: CDR1 SGHRS and CDR2 YFSETQ. CDR3 size: 16 residues. DNA of the CDR3: TGCGCCAGCAGCCCGGACTACCTAGACAGCCCCTACGAGCAGTACCTC. Translation gives CASSPDYLDSPYEQYL.